This T cell receptor (beta chain) was documented in a study of blood T cells in healthy people across ages. The study, taken as a whole, reports: TCR beta diversity, measured per million T cells, fell in a roughly linear way with age. Unknown CMV status may confound age-related changes in expanded clones.

Of note for this clonotype: Its antigen is unidentified.

For the second PCR, which ran for about 6 to 12 cycles, a sample-barcoded 5' primer and a J-beta primer mix were used. Through a template-switch adaptor with 12 random nucleotides, each cDNA molecule received a tag. TCRdb re-derived calls from the 5' RACE reads in MiXCR, one entry per CDR3 protein. The sample yields about 640,000 distinct CDR3 sequences, under 65% seen once. The receptor's source is a man in his fifties or sixties in good health. The specimen sequenced was blood.

CDR3 amino acids: CASSLAGNTGELFF. The CDR3 region has the DNA TGTGCCAGCAGCTTAGCTGGTAACACCGGGGAGCTGTTTTTT. The chain carries TRBV7-2 and TRBJ2-2; D not certain. V lost 0 bases to trimming and J lost 2 bases, with 4 bases between them. Germline CDR1 is SGHTA and CDR2 is FQGNSA. This CDR3 is built from 14 residues.